This T cell receptor (beta chain) was obtained from a study of PD-L1 blockade in urothelial cancer. Study information: Bladder-origin urothelial cancer in males covered about 85% of the 29 patients. From 0 to 3 prior chemotherapy regimens had been given to the patients.

TCRdb's table, derived via immunoSEQ multiplex PCR, lists solely in-frame clones and lacks some. The sample records approximately 37,000 clones, more than 70% being singletons. Patients were living with locally advanced or metastatic urothelial carcinoma. V dropped 0 bases and J dropped 0; count of bases not matched to a gene: 10. The CDR3 spans 20 residues. CDR1 SGHNT and CDR2 YYREEE come from the germline V gene (reference sequence). The gene calls are TRBV5-4 and TRBJ2-1; 12 nucleotides agree with TRBD2. This TCR came from a man in his fifties or sixties with urothelial cancer. The sample was PBMCs, taken around atezolizumab (anti-PD-L1) treatment. CDR3 DNA sequence: TGTGCCAGCAGCTTGGGGGATTGGACTAGCGGGATAAGCTCCTACAATGAGCAGTTCTTC. As protein: CASSLGDWTSGISSYNEQFF.